This T cell receptor (beta chain) was sequenced during a study of blood T cells in healthy people across ages. Samples each yielded at least 5 micrograms of total RNA. The CDR3 is 14 residues long. Trimming took off 3 bases at V and 6 bases at J, with 16 bases between the two ends. CDR1 is GTSNPN, CDR2 SVGIG, per germline (reference sequence). A second about 6 to 12 cycle PCR used barcoded and J-beta primers. Via MiXCR, TCRdb re-called the 5' RACE reads, giving one row per CDR3 protein. The profile shows around 1,500,000 distinct CDR3 sequences, 28% of them singletons. This TCR came from a woman aged 25 to 39 in good health. The specimen was blood. The rearrangement links TRBV30 to TRBJ2-3; maybe TRBD1 (5 bases). The CDR3 nucleotides read TGTGCCTGGAGGGGCCTCCAGGGTTGGGATACGCAGTATTTT. Translated, it gives CAWRGLQGWDTQYF.